These T cell receptor beta chains were read from a single sample in a study of response to subunit inactivated influenza vaccine. TCRdb re-derived calls from the RT-PCR reads in MiXCR, one entry per CDR3 protein. The data hold about 570,000 distinct CDR3 sequences, with over 9.5% observed a single time. The specimen comprised PBMCs from blood, sampled on the day of vaccination. The receptors were gathered from a man in his forties or fifties who received an inactivated influenza vaccine. CDR3s include the opening cysteine and the closing phenylalanine or tryptophan. A D gene is named only where the DNA matches it firmly. A clone size is listed for some rows: how often the clone was seen (once, few, many), or a class if it is expanded.

D gene	V gene	clone size	J gene	CDR3 protein	CDR3 DNA
-	TRBV12-3/TRBV12-4	-	TRBJ2-3	CASTPWMGPDTQYF	TGTGCCAGCACACCGTGGATGGGGCCAGATACGCAGTATTTT
-	TRBV7-9	few	TRBJ2-5	CASSLEGFIQETQYF	TGTGCCAGCAGCTTAGAGGGTTTTATTCAAGAGACCCAGTACTTC
TRBD2	TRBV20-1	few	TRBJ2-1	CSARDPGAGGSVYYYNEQFF	TGCAGTGCTAGAGATCCGGGAGCGGGGGGCTCTGTATATTATTACAATGAGCAGTTCTTC
TRBD2	TRBV4-3	few	TRBJ2-1	CASSQPGLAGPEQFF	TGCGCCAGCAGCCAGCCGGGACTAGCGGGACCTGAGCAGTTCTTC
-	TRBV6-5	-	TRBJ1-4	CASSYPDRGEKLFF	TGTGCCAGCAGTTACCCCGACCGGGGTGAAAAACTGTTTTTT
TRBD1	TRBV7-6	-	TRBJ1-6	CASSGTGNSPLHF	TGTGCCAGCAGCGGGACAGGGAATTCACCCCTCCACTTT
-	TRBV6-1	few	TRBJ2-3	CASSEFGRGTDTQYF	TGTGCCAGCAGTGAGTTTGGCAGAGGCACAGATACGCAGTATTTT
-	TRBV7-6	-	TRBJ2-3	CASSLTGTETDTQYF	TGTGCCAGCAGCTTAACTGGGACTGAAACAGATACGCAGTATTTT
-	TRBV7-2	many	TRBJ2-2	CASSLGHSTGELFF	TGTGCCAGCAGCTTAGGACACTCCACCGGGGAGCTGTTTTTT
TRBD1	TRBV20-1	-	TRBJ2-7	CSARRDRGHEQSF	TGCAGTGCTAGAAGGGACAGAGGCCACGAGCAGTCCTTC
TRBD1	TRBV4-2	-	TRBJ1-2	CASSQGYGQGNFGYTF	TGTGCCAGCAGCCAAGGGTACGGACAGGGGAACTTTGGCTACACCTTC
TRBD2	TRBV30	-	TRBJ2-3	CAWSSDPSGRAGTDTQYF	TGTGCCTGGAGTTCTGACCCCAGCGGGAGGGCCGGCACAGATACGCAGTATTTT
TRBD2	TRBV6-2/TRBV6-3	few	TRBJ2-7	CASRSLAGTYEQYF	TGTGCCAGCAGATCACTAGCGGGTACCTACGAGCAGTACTTC
TRBD2	TRBV11-2	few	TRBJ2-2	CASSSPGLAGPNTGELFF	TGTGCCAGCAGCTCCCCGGGACTAGCGGGACCGAACACCGGGGAGCTGTTTTTT